Following are 27 T cell receptor beta chains from one sample sequenced in a study of blood T cell repertoires in COVID-19 (dated by TCRdb to about 2020). Libraries came from the immunoSEQ multiplex PCR assay. Entries here come from immuneACCESS through TCRdb and include only in-frame sequences with V and J called. Some clones fail to appear in such tables; in the studies checked, an unresolved V gene covers under half of the shortfall, and the cause of the remainder is unknown. The sample contains about 370,000 clones, 85% to 90% of them found a single time. The ten top clones hold about 1.7% of the sample. Material: PBMCs or T cells enriched from blood (not recorded which). The receptor set was obtained from a woman aged 25 to 39 who had recovered from COVID-19.

This chain uses TRBV6-1 with TRBJ1-2; D is unclear. CDR1 is MNHNS and CDR2 is SASEGT in the germline V gene. The V end lost 1 base, the J end lost 9 bases, and 12 bases lay between the germline ends. This CDR3 spans 13 amino acids. The CDR3 DNA follows: TGTGCCAGCAGTGAAGACCCGACAAGTCGCTACACCTTC. Translation gives CASSEDPTSRYTF.

This chain links TRBV4-3 with TRBJ1-6; D possibly corresponds to TRBD1 (5 bases). This CDR3 spans 15 amino acids. The germline V gene encodes CDR1 LGHNA and CDR2 YSLEER. V was cut by 5 bases and J by 8 bases, with 16 bases left in between. CDR3 sequence: CASSKEQGADSPLHF. CDR3 nucleotide sequence: TGCGCCAGCAGCAAGGAGCAAGGGGCGGATTCACCCCTCCACTTT.

The gene calls are TRBV12-5 and TRBJ2-7, with TRBD2 identical over 12 bases. The germline V gene encodes CDR1 LGHNT and CDR2 FRNRAP. V lost 5 bases to trimming and J lost 4 bases; unmatched junction nucleotides: 3. This CDR3 spans 14 amino acids. CDR3: CASGTTSGRYEQYF. CDR3 DNA sequence: TGTGCTAGTGGTACTACTAGCGGGAGGTACGAGCAGTACTTC.

This sequence joins TRBV28 and TRBJ1-1, with 7 nucleotides matching TRBD1. Per germline, CDR1 MDHEN and CDR2 SYDVKM. V gave up 8 bases and J gave up 5 bases; unmatched junction bases: 11. The CDR3 loop spans 14 amino acids. The CDR3 is CASDGSRQGTEAFF. In DNA form, the CDR3 reads TGTGCCAGCGATGGGTCGAGACAGGGAACTGAAGCTTTCTTT.

This clone was observed once. In nucleotides, the CDR3 is TGCGCCAGCAGCTTGGGGAGCGGGAGAAGCAATGAGCAGTTCTTC. It is translated as CASSLGSGRSNEQFF. The rearrangement uses TRBV5-1 and TRBJ2-1; 8 bases are shared with TRBD2. CDR3 length: 15 amino acids. Per the germline V gene, CDR1 is SGHRS and CDR2 is YFSETQ. With 0 bases clipped from V and 6 bases from J, the junction kept 5 bases outside the gene matches.

This clone has a single count. The chain recombines TRBV29-1 with TRBJ1-1; D gene ambiguous. The CDR3 totals 11 residues. CDR1 is SQVTM, CDR2 ANQGSEA, per germline. Trimming pared 4 bases from V and 11 bases from J, leaving 14 bases between. CDR3 sequence (DNA): TGCAGCGTTGTTGTAGGAGTTTGGGCTTTCTTT. Protein product: CSVVVGVWAFF.

A single count supports this clone. The chain links TRBV6-5 to TRBJ1-3, with D unclear. From germline, CDR1 is MNHEY and CDR2 SVGAGI. CDR3 length: 12 residues. Trimming cost V 7 bases and J 3 bases, with 7 bases left between them. CDR3 in amino acids: CASIIGGNTIYF. For the CDR3, the DNA is TGTGCCAGCATAATCGGTGGAAACACCATATATTTT.

This chain's CDR3 is CASSRQIDTEAFF. The DNA for the CDR3 is TGTGCCAGCAGTCGACAGATAGATACTGAAGCTTTCTTT. The rearrangement uses TRBV27 and TRBJ1-1; D might be TRBD1 (5 bases). The V end was cut by 5 bases, the J end by 5 bases, with 12 bases between. Germline CDR1 is MNHEY and CDR2 is SMNVEV (reference sequence). The CDR3 spans 13 residues.

The V and J genes are TRBV28 and TRBJ1-2; 7 positions match TRBD1. Germline V lookup: CDR1 MDHEN, CDR2 SYDVKM. The CDR3 consists of 15 residues. J gave up 5 bases and V 3 bases, and 9 bases lay outside the gene matches. For the CDR3, the DNA is TGTGCCAGCAGTTTCCCCCGACAGGGAACGTATGGCTACACCTTC. Protein product: CASSFPRQGTYGYTF.

This chain links TRBV10-3 with TRBJ2-2, with D possibly matching TRBD2 (6 bases). The CDR3 covers 16 residues. Trimming took 4 bases from V and 5 from J, leaving 17 bases between them. Germline CDR1 and CDR2: ENHRY and SYGVKD. CDR3 nucleotide sequence: TGTGCCATCAGTGGGGGCACCCTGGGGGGTACCGGGGAGCTGTTTTTT. It codes for CAISGGTLGGTGELFF.

DNA of the CDR3: TGTGCCAGCAGCGTAGTTGGAGGGATTGGGGGGATAGACACTGAAGCTTTCTTT. Protein product: CASSVVGGIGGIDTEAFF. V gene TRBV9 combines with J gene TRBJ1-1; TRBD1 is a possible D gene (5 bases). The V end lost 0 bases, the J end lost 3 bases, and 21 bases lay between the germline ends. Germline CDR1 SGDLS, CDR2 YYNGEE. CDR3 size: 18 residues. The variable domain in full, completed from reference TRBV9 and TRBJ1-1, reads DSGVTQTPKHLITATGQRVTLRCSPRSGDLSVYWYQQSLDQGLQFLIQYYNGEERAKGNILERFSAQQFPDLHSELNLSSLELGDSALYFCASSVVGGIGGIDTEAFFGQGTRLTVV.

The chain employs TRBV7-9 and TRBJ2-2; D is undetermined. V was shortened by 5 bases and J by 3 bases, with 7 bases between the two germline ends. CDR1 and CDR2 (germline): SEHNR, FQNEAQ (reference sequence). CDR3 length: 13 residues. The CDR3 DNA is TGTGCCAGCAGCCCATCATACACCGGGGAGCTGTTTTTT. Amino acids: CASSPSYTGELFF.

The J gene is TRBJ1-2, the V gene TRBV5-5; 9 bases fit TRBD1. The J segment lost 8 bases and the V segment lost 3 bases, leaving 8 bases of the junction unmatched. The CDR3 is 14 residues long. The germline CDR1 and CDR2 sequences are SGHKS and YYEKEE (reference sequence). CDR3 in amino acids: CASSSGTGRGGYTF. The CDR3 DNA reads TGTGCCAGCAGCTCCGGGACAGGGAGGGGAGGCTACACCTTC.

CDR3 protein: CSARDRGWAFF. The CDR3 DNA follows: TGCAGTGCTAGAGATCGGGGATGGGCTTTCTTT. The V and J genes are TRBV20-1 and TRBJ1-1, with D hard to call. CDR1 is DFQATT, CDR2 SNEGSKA, per germline (reference sequence). The CDR3 runs to 11 residues. Trimming pared 0 bases from V and 11 bases from J, leaving 10 bases between.

The genes are TRBV18 and TRBJ2-1, with 10 bases that match TRBD2. The trim removed 4 bases at V and 2 bases at J, leaving 5 bases unmatched. This CDR3 is built from 16 residues. Per the germline V gene, CDR1 is KGHSH and CDR2 is LQKENI. This chain's CDR3 is CASSRWTSGAYNEQFF. In nucleotides, the CDR3 is TGTGCCAGCTCACGATGGACTAGCGGTGCCTACAATGAGCAGTTCTTC.

J is TRBJ1-2 and V is TRBV6-6; no firm D call. CDR3 length equals 14 residues. CDR1 is MNHNY and CDR2 is SVGAGI in the germline V gene (reference sequence). V shed 0 bases and J shed 6 bases, with 11 bases lying between them. In DNA form, the CDR3 reads TGTGCCAGCAGTTACTCGATTGCCGGGAATGGCTACACCTTC. This sequence encodes CASSYSIAGNGYTF.

The V gene is TRBV7-9, the J gene TRBJ1-3; TRBD1 is a possible D gene (5 bases). V shed 5 bases and J shed 1 base, with 18 bases lying between them. CDR3 length equals 17 residues. CDR1 is SEHNR and CDR2 is FQNEAQ in the germline V gene (reference sequence). CDR3 DNA: TGTGCCAGCAGCCCCTCGACAGCTGCCCATTCTGGAAACACCATATATTTT. It specifies CASSPSTAAHSGNTIYF.

The chain uses TRBV19 and TRBJ1-5; 7 bases align to TRBD1. The CDR3 has 17 residues. Germline V gene lookup returns CDR1 LNHDA and CDR2 SQIVND (reference sequence). The V segment lost 5 bases and the J segment 3 bases; nucleotides outside the gene matches: 13. CDR3 nucleotides: TGTGCCAGTAGTCCTCAGCTCCTGACAGGGCTCAATCAGCCCCAGCATTTT. Its protein product is CASSPQLLTGLNQPQHF.

This sequence joins TRBV7-2 and TRBJ2-7, with D possibly being TRBD2 (5 bases). The CDR3 consists of 13 residues. The germline V gene encodes CDR1 SGHTA and CDR2 FQGNSA. V was clipped by 4 bases and J by 7 bases, with 14 bases between them. This CDR3 is CASSSATIAEQYF. CDR3 nucleotides: TGTGCCAGCAGCTCGGCGACTATCGCAGAGCAGTACTTC.

The rearrangement uses TRBV12-5 and TRBJ1-2; D may be TRBD1 (5 bases). The CDR3 extends over 17 amino acids. V lost 7 bases and J 0 bases, leaving 21 bases between the germline ends. Per germline, CDR1 LGHNT and CDR2 FRNRAP. The chain's CDR3 is CASEGDSVGDPNYGYTF. The CDR3 nucleotides are TGTGCTAGTGAAGGTGACAGTGTGGGCGATCCTAACTATGGCTACACCTTC.

The CDR3 loop is CASSRDRDSYEQYF. The CDR3, as DNA: TGTGCCAGCAGTCGCGACAGGGACTCCTACGAGCAGTACTTC. This rearrangement joins TRBV6-5 to TRBJ2-7; 7 positions match TRBD1. The junction had 4 bases not matched to a gene; V was cut back by 5 bases and J by 0 bases. Germline V gene data show CDR1 as MNHEY and CDR2 as SVGAGI. This CDR3 has 14 residues.

This chain uses TRBV5-1 with TRBJ1-2; D gene ambiguous. The CDR3 extends over 13 amino acids. CDR1 and CDR2 from the germline V gene are SGHRS and YFSETQ. Trimming shortened V by 2 bases and J by 6 bases, and 11 bases separated the two germline ends. CDR3 in DNA: TGCGCCAGCAGCTTTAGCGGAAATGATGGCTACACCTTC. It codes for CASSFSGNDGYTF. Complete variable domain (other parts from reference TRBV5-1 and TRBJ1-2): KAGVTQTPRYLIKTRGQQVTLSCSPISGHRSVSWYQQTPGQGLQFLFEYFSETQRNKGNFPGRFSGRQFSNSRSEMNVSTLELGDSALYLCASSFSGNDGYTFGSGTRLTVV.

The chain is built from TRBV27 and TRBJ1-2; no clear D. V shed 2 bases and J shed 0 bases, with 13 bases lying between them. From germline, CDR1 is MNHEY and CDR2 SMNVEV (reference sequence). This CDR3 comprises 16 residues. The CDR3 here is CASSLTSASANYGYTF. CDR3 in DNA: TGTGCCAGCAGTTTAACGTCGGCAAGCGCTAACTATGGCTACACCTTC.

The V gene is TRBV9, the J gene TRBJ2-1; the D gene is possibly TRBD2 (7 bases). With 0 bases removed from V and 5 bases from J, the gap between germline ends came to 15 bases. Germline-derived CDR1 and CDR2 are SGDLS and YYNGEE. This CDR3 has 16 residues. The CDR3 coding sequence is TGTGCCAGCAGCGTAGAATTACGGGGGGCAGACAATGAGCAGTTCTTC. Translating it yields CASSVELRGADNEQFF.

This chain uses TRBV4-3 with TRBJ1-2; a weak D match, TRBD1 (5 bases). CDR3 size: 15 residues. Per germline, CDR1 LGHNA and CDR2 YSLEER. V lost 0 bases to trimming and J lost 8 bases, with 16 bases between them. The CDR3: CASSQDLGRARGYTF. CDR3 DNA sequence: TGCGCCAGCAGCCAAGATCTGGGCAGGGCCCGGGGCTACACCTTC.

The chain links TRBV7-9 to TRBJ2-5; 9 bases are a match to TRBD1. The V and J ends lost 1 base and 5 bases, in that order; junction bases with no gene match: 8. This CDR3 region has 16 residues. CDR1 is SEHNR and CDR2 is FQNEAQ in the germline V gene (reference sequence). This chain's CDR3 is CASSLDGQGPGETQYF. Here the CDR3 DNA reads TGTGCCAGCAGCTTAGATGGACAGGGGCCAGGGGAGACCCAGTACTTC.

The chain recombines TRBV7-9 with TRBJ2-7, with 13 positions matching TRBD2. Germline V CDR1 and CDR2: SEHNR, FQNEAQ (reference sequence). CDR3 length: 19 amino acids. Losses at the gene ends were 0 bases for V and 2 bases for J; bases not matched to a gene: 10. CDR3 amino acids: CASSLALRTSGSTTYEQYF. CDR3 bases: TGTGCCAGCAGCTTAGCCCTCCGGACTAGCGGGAGTACTACCTACGAGCAGTACTTC.